This entry describes one TCR beta chain. Its antigen is not yet known. Base qualities are not recorded, but no much larger clone differs from it by a single base. The sample belongs to a study of T-cell memory formation after mild COVID-19 (dated by TCRdb to the early 2020s). Regarding the complete study: TCR sequence clusters from the two donors were largely donor specific. In two donors, T-cell clones that expanded and contracted after mild COVID-19 were tracked by sequencing TCRalpha and TCRbeta repertoires over time. The cohort was made up of two young adult volunteers, one female and one male, who were previously healthy.

Ficoll-Paque density gradient centrifugation was used to isolate PBMCs. What the work shows at the level of the full study, not this receptor alone: Whether the second-wave clones peaking on day 37 were SARS-CoV-2 specific was not confirmed. Clones that contracted from day 15 to 85 showed balanced CD4/CD8 phenotypes, whereas a second wave of clones that expanded from day 15 to 37 leaned towards CD4+. Only two mild cases were covered in the study, and larger cohorts including severe cases with pre-infection samples were considered necessary. Contracting CD4+ clones were found mainly in CM and EM memory subsets, while CD8+ clones were enriched in EMRA. Some responding clones were found in pre-infection memory, which suggests that pre-existing cross-reactive memory T cells took part in the SARS-CoV-2 response.

Sequencer: Illumina NovaSeq 6000. Using 5'RACE with constant-segment primers, TCRalpha and TCRbeta cDNA libraries were constructed, with sample barcodes and unique molecular identifiers added in the process. RNA was extracted from every sample with Trizol reagent. Library amplification was performed in two PCR steps, and a second sample barcode and Illumina TruSeq adapters were introduced in the second step. Libraries were sequenced on an Illumina NovaSeq with 2 x 150 bp paired-end reads. In the original analysis: The reads were demultiplexed and collapsed into UMI-guided consensus sequences using migec v1.2.7. With mixcr v2.1.11, UMI consensuses were aligned to TRA and TRB V and J templates and assembled into clonotypes. Clonotypes were classified as expanded or contracted when called significant by both edgeR and NoisET, with noise models trained on biological replicates. edgeR calls used a false discovery rate-adjusted p below 0.01 and a log2 fold-change threshold of 1. PCA with hierarchical clustering of max-normalized trajectories of the 1000 most abundant clonotypes was used as exploratory dynamics analysis. Each responding clone was given a CD4 or CD8 phenotype based on the CD4+ and CD8+ repertoires, which had been sequenced separately. In-frame beta chains were kept once TCRdb had trimmed the public reads at Q25 with fastp and called clones with MiXCR. Rows with a matching CDR3 protein are joined into one entry that keeps the most common DNA and genes. For this entry, the V and J calls and clone size follow TCRdb and not the study's own pipeline. This sample holds 270,000 or so distinct CDR3 sequences; roughly 18% were observed only once. The top ten clonotypes cover 23% of the sample.

Input material: PBMCs or a T cell subset sorted from them (not recorded which). This receptor was taken from a man aged 18 to 30 who had mild COVID-19 (a few samples of this study predate the infection). The sample titles of this study are shuffled in the database, so cell type and time point are left out; the donor was told from shared clones.

The CDR3 reads CASSLGAIGGREKLFF. The sequenced DNA: TGTGCCAGCAGCTTAGGAGCCATTGGGGGTCGCGAAAAACTGTTTTTT. Rearrangement joined TRBV7-9 to TRBJ1-4, and TRBD1 may be the D gene, going by 5 matching bases. The CDR3 goes from the cysteine to the phenylalanine over 16 residues. Only the CDR3 part of the read is kept: 48 bases, read in frame from the first base. V gives up 1 base and J gives up 8 bases, and the segment between their germline ends measures 17 bases. CDR1 and CDR2, looked up from the germline V gene (reference sequence), are SEHNR and FQNEAQ.